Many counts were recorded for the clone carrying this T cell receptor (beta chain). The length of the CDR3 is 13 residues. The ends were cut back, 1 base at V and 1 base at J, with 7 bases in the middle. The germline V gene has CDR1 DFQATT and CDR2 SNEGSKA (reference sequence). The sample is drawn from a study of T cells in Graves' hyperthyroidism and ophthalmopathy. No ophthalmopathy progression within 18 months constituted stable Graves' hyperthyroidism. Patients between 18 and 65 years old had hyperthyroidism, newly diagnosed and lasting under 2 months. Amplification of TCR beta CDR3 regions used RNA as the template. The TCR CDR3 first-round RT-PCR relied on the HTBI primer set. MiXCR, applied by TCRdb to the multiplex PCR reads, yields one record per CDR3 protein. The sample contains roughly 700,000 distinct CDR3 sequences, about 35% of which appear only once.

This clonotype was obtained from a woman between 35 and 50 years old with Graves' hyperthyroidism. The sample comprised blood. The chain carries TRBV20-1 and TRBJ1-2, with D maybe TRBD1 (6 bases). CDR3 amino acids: CSARARGNYGYTF. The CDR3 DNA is TGCAGTGCTAGAGCCAGGGGTAACTATGGCTACACCTTC.